This T cell receptor beta chain was sequenced for a study of blood T cell repertoires in COVID-19. Across the whole study: COVID-19 samples, acute and convalescent, were from the United States, Italy and Spain. From T cells, B-cell-depleted T cells, or PBMCs came the material, which was cDNA or gDNA.

Germline assignment: CDR1 SGHAT and CDR2 FQNNGV. This CDR3 contains 15 residues. After removal of 3 bases from V and 7 bases from J, the junction contained 10 bases not matched to a gene. This clone is a singleton in its sample. In the original workflow: Using reference gene primer amplification, nucleated cell counts were estimated. Using immunoSEQ multiplex PCR, the repertoire was profiled, and TCRdb retains in-frame clones only, with some absent. That table is the source of V, J and clone size, and D and trimming were worked out from the DNA. The sample comprises roughly 26,000 clones, 87% of which are singletons, and 25% rests with the top ten.

The source is a human donor with active COVID-19. The donor label of this sample is uncertain. This chain links TRBV11-2 with TRBJ1-2; 8 positions match TRBD1. The sample was peripheral blood. CDR3 protein: CASSFGQGALSGYTF. DNA of the CDR3: TGTGCCAGCAGCTTTGGGCAGGGGGCGTTGAGTGGCTACACCTTC.